Listed below are T cell receptor beta chains from one sample, sequenced in a study of T cells in Graves' hyperthyroidism and ophthalmopathy. Each CDR3 protein is one row after TCRdb ran MiXCR on the multiplex PCR reads. The repertoire holds about 500,000 distinct CDR3 sequences, with approximately 16% as singletons. Sequenced material: blood. Receptors originate from a woman aged 25 to 39 with Graves' ophthalmopathy. Each CDR3 is given with its conserved first and last residue. D genes are given only for firm matches. Expanded clones are given a class, and other clones once, few, many or no size at all.

V	D	size	J	length	CDR3	DNA
TRBV7-9	-	many	TRBJ2-3	16	CASSPRGVLSTDTQYF	TGTGCCAGCAGCCCGAGGGGGGTACTTAGCACAGATACGCAGTATTTT
TRBV19	-	few	TRBJ1-2	13	CASSIIGLDGYTF	TGTGCCAGTAGTATAATTGGTTTGGATGGCTACACCTTC
TRBV6-1	-	-	TRBJ2-7	15	CASSAGLLSAYEQYF	TGTGCCAGCAGTGCCGGGCTACTTTCAGCCTACGAGCAGTACTTC
TRBV2	-	-	TRBJ2-3	13	CASLKGSTDTQYF	TGTGCCAGCCTGAAGGGCAGCACAGATACGCAGTATTTT
TRBV7-6	TRBD2	few	TRBJ2-3	16	CASSSISSGMGDTQYF	TGTGCCAGCAGCTCTATCTCTAGCGGGATGGGGGATACGCAGTATTTT
TRBV24-1	-	few	TRBJ2-1	12	CATSGYYNEQFF	TGTGCCACCAGTGGTTACTACAATGAGCAGTTCTTC
TRBV27	TRBD2	few	TRBJ2-1	15	CASSTLAGGRDEQFF	TGTGCCAGCAGTACGTTAGCGGGAGGGCGAGATGAGCAGTTCTTC
TRBV4-3	TRBD2	-	TRBJ2-1	19	CASSQDLPGFSGPYNEQFF	TGCGCCAGCAGCCAAGATTTGCCCGGTTTTAGCGGGCCCTACAATGAGCAGTTCTTC
TRBV7-8	-	-	TRBJ2-7	17	CASSFFEGSQASYEQYF	TGTGCCAGCAGCTTTTTTGAGGGGTCGCAAGCTTCCTACGAGCAGTACTTC
TRBV7-3	TRBD2	many	TRBJ2-7	14	CASSAGLAGGEQYF	TGTGCCAGCAGCGCAGGACTAGCGGGAGGCGAGCAGTACTTC
TRBV18	-	few	TRBJ1-3	16	CASSPGATGGGNTIYF	TGTGCCAGCTCACCAGGAGCCACGGGTGGCGGAAACACCATATATTTT
TRBV15	TRBD1	many	TRBJ1-1	15	CATSRDPDRDTEAFF	TGTGCCACCAGCAGAGATCCCGACAGGGACACTGAAGCTTTCTTT
TRBV7-9	-	few	TRBJ2-7	14	CASSFSSQSDEQYF	TGTGCCAGCAGCTTCTCGTCACAGTCAGACGAGCAGTACTTC
TRBV24-1	-	few	TRBJ2-2	16	CATSDVLGASTGELFF	TGTGCCACCAGTGACGTCCTCGGGGCTAGCACCGGGGAGCTGTTTTTT
TRBV5-1	TRBD1	-	TRBJ2-7	17	CASSLAQRGQYPWEQYF	TGCGCCAGCAGCTTGGCCCAAAGGGGACAGTACCCTTGGGAGCAGTACTTC
TRBV19	-	few	TRBJ2-5	13	CASGSVGSETQYF	TGTGCCAGCGGAAGCGTGGGCTCAGAGACCCAGTACTTC
TRBV9	-	many	TRBJ2-5	15	CASSVDGAPQETQYF	TGTGCCAGCAGCGTAGACGGAGCTCCTCAAGAGACCCAGTACTTC
TRBV28	TRBD1	many	TRBJ2-7	15	CASSLRGLPSYEQYF	TGTGCCAGCAGTTTAAGGGGGCTTCCCTCCTACGAGCAGTACTTC
TRBV24-1	-	-	TRBJ2-6	17	CATSPPSGDTGANVLTF	TGTGCCACCAGTCCGCCCTCGGGTGATACTGGGGCCAACGTCCTGACTTTC
TRBV12-3/TRBV12-4	-	many	TRBJ2-1	13	CASSLVGKNEQFF	TGTGCCAGCAGTTTAGTCGGAAAAAATGAGCAGTTCTTC
TRBV19	TRBD1	once	TRBJ1-5	15	CASKGAQDIYQPQHF	TGTGCCAGTAAGGGGGCACAGGATATATATCAGCCCCAGCATTTT
TRBV27	TRBD2	many	TRBJ2-7	16	CASSLLGEKRGYEQYF	TGTGCCAGCAGTTTACTTGGGGAAAAGCGGGGCTACGAGCAGTACTTC
TRBV20-1	-	few	TRBJ2-5	14	CSAKRGVYQETQYF	TGCAGTGCTAAAAGGGGGGTATACCAAGAGACCCAGTACTTC
TRBV30	-	many	TRBJ2-3	14	CAWSSGEGTDTQYF	TGTGCCTGGAGTTCAGGGGAAGGGACAGATACGCAGTATTTT
TRBV12-3/TRBV12-4	-	-	TRBJ2-7	14	CASSPLRARHEQYF	TGTGCCAGCAGTCCCCTTAGGGCCCGGCACGAGCAGTACTTC
TRBV6-1	-	-	TRBJ1-6	15	CASSFHGTNNSPLHF	TGTGCCAGCAGTTTTCACGGGACAAATAATTCACCCCTCCACTTT
TRBV12-3/TRBV12-4	-	-	TRBJ2-7	16	CASSLALGGISYEQYF	TGTGCCAGCAGTTTAGCGCTCGGGGGCATAAGCTACGAGCAGTACTTC
TRBV20-1	-	many	TRBJ1-2	14	CSADKLELNYGYTF	TGCAGTGCGGACAAACTTGAACTGAACTATGGCTACACCTTC